These 13 T cell receptor beta chains originate from one sample sequenced in a study of tumor-infiltrating lymphocytes in localized non-small cell lung cancer. Generated by immunoSEQ multiplex PCR, the TCRdb table keeps only in-frame clones and is missing some. This sample has about 7,600 clones, with around 77% found just once. The specimen sequenced was lung tumor tissue. The source of these receptors is a human donor with non-small cell lung cancer.

The chain has TRBV30 and TRBJ2-7; D is possibly TRBD2 (6 bases). Germline V lookup: CDR1 GTSNPN, CDR2 SVGIG (reference sequence). The CDR3 is 12 residues long. V shed 2 bases and J shed 6 bases, with 11 bases lying between them. The CDR3 DNA reads as TGTGCCTGGAGTCTAGCGTTCGGCGAGCAGTACTTC. Its protein product is CAWSLAFGEQYF.

The chain combines TRBV30 with TRBJ1-2; D is possibly TRBD1 (5 bases). Deletions cut 5 bases from V and 8 bases from J, with 21 bases between. Germline lookup yields CDR1 GTSNPN and CDR2 SVGIG (reference sequence). The CDR3 totals 14 residues. The CDR3 is CAWEAVQGGAGYTF. CDR3 DNA: TGTGCCTGGGAAGCGGTGCAGGGAGGAGCCGGCTACACCTTC.

CDR3 region: CASSLSIGRTYEQYF. The CDR3 nucleotides read TGTGCCAGCAGTTTATCGATTGGAAGGACCTACGAGCAGTACTTC. V gene TRBV27 combines with J gene TRBJ2-7; unclear D gene. V dropped 0 bases and J dropped 2 bases, with 11 bases sitting between them. The germline V gene encodes CDR1 MNHEY and CDR2 SMNVEV (reference sequence). This CDR3 spans 15 amino acids.

The V gene is TRBV28, the J gene TRBJ1-5; D unresolved. Germline loops: CDR1 MDHEN, CDR2 SYDVKM. The CDR3 sequence is 13 residues long. With 4 bases removed from V and 5 bases from J, the gap between germline ends came to 9 bases. CDR3 amino acids: CASSSALHQPQHF. CDR3 nucleotide sequence: TGTGCCAGCAGTTCCGCCTTACATCAGCCCCAGCATTTT. Complete variable domain (other parts from reference TRBV28 and TRBJ1-5): DVKVTQSSRYLVKRTGEKVFLECVQDMDHENMFWYRQDPGLGLRLIYFSYDVKMKEKGDIPEGYSVSREKKERFSLILESASTNQTSMYLCASSSALHQPQHFGDGTRLSIL.

This chain links TRBV2 with TRBJ1-1; D gene uncertain. The CDR3 runs to 13 residues. Trimming pared 6 bases from V and 1 base from J, leaving 9 bases between. Germline CDR1 and CDR2: SNHLY and FYNNEI. The CDR3 nucleotides are TGTGCCAGCAGCCCGATAGAGAACACTGAAGCTTTCTTT. Encoded protein: CASSPIENTEAFF.

CDR3 sequence: CASSPQGATGNTIYF. The CDR3 bases are TGCGCCAGCAGCCCACAGGGGGCAACTGGAAACACCATATATTTT. This sequence joins TRBV5-1 and TRBJ1-3; 9 positions agree with TRBD1. The V gene end was trimmed by 4 bases and the J gene end by 2 bases; junction bases not matched to a gene: 4. The CDR3 sequence is 15 residues long. Germline CDR1 SGHRS, CDR2 YFSETQ.

The rearrangement links TRBV7-3 to TRBJ2-5; the match to TRBD2 covers 9 bases. V lost 2 bases to trimming and J lost 1 base; unmatched junction nucleotides: 2. The CDR3 runs to 15 residues. The germline gives CDR1 SGHTA, CDR2 FQGTGA. This CDR3 reads CASSLRREGQETQYF. CDR3 DNA: TGTGCCAGCAGCTTACGGCGGGAGGGCCAAGAGACCCAGTACTTC.

The genes are TRBV5-5 and TRBJ2-3; 9 bases agree with TRBD1. The CDR3 loop spans 15 amino acids. Germline trimming cut 5 bases from V and 1 base from J; bases unmatched to any gene: 5. Looked up from germline, CDR1 is SGHKS and CDR2 is YYEKEE (reference sequence). The CDR3 sequence is CASRVRTGGTDTQYF. The CDR3 nucleotides read TGTGCCAGCAGGGTGAGGACAGGGGGCACAGATACGCAGTATTTT.

The chain uses TRBV9 and TRBJ2-2; TRBD2 might be the D (5 bases). The V gene lost 0 bases and the J gene lost 4 bases, with 10 bases spanning the gap. CDR3 length equals 15 residues. The germline V gene encodes CDR1 SGDLS and CDR2 YYNGEE. CDR3: CASSVGGGFTGELFF. CDR3 nucleotides: TGTGCCAGCAGCGTAGGCGGAGGTTTCACCGGGGAGCTGTTTTTT.

V and J are TRBV2 and TRBJ1-2; no clear D gene. V lost 6 bases, J lost 5 bases, and 13 bases lay in between. Germline V gene lookup returns CDR1 SNHLY and CDR2 FYNNEI. The CDR3 consists of 13 residues. Here the CDR3 reads CASRPLGRYGYTF. For the CDR3, the DNA is TGTGCCAGCAGGCCCCTAGGCCGTTATGGCTACACCTTC. The full variable domain, its missing parts supplied by reference TRBV2 and TRBJ1-2, is EPEVTQTPSHQVTQMGQEVILRCVPISNHLYFYWYRQILGQKVEFLVSFYNNEISEKSEIFDDQFSVERPDGSNFTLKIRSTKLEDSAMYFCASRPLGRYGYTFGSGTRLTVV.

This rearrangement joins TRBV9 to TRBJ2-2; 14 positions match TRBD2. This CDR3 spans 16 amino acids. CDR1 and CDR2 (germline): SGDLS, YYNGEE. Trimming took 4 bases from V and 6 from J; bases not matched to a gene: 5. CDR3 nucleotide sequence: TGTGCCAGCAGCCCGGGACTAGCGGGAGCGGCCGGGGAGCTGTTTTTT. It translates to CASSPGLAGAAGELFF.

The gene calls are TRBV2 and TRBJ1-1; D unclear. Germline lookup yields CDR1 SNHLY and CDR2 FYNNEI. This CDR3 is built from 13 residues. The V gene lost 7 bases and the J gene lost 0 bases, with 9 bases spanning the gap. The CDR3 loop reads CASNVQVNTEAFF. The CDR3 DNA follows: TGTGCCAGCAATGTTCAGGTGAACACTGAAGCTTTCTTT.

The CDR3 nucleotides are TGCGCCAGCAGCTCAACCCTTAGCGGGAGCTACGAGCAGTACTTC. It translates to CASSSTLSGSYEQYF. This sequence joins TRBV5-1 and TRBJ2-7; 9 positions agree with TRBD2. After removal of 3 bases from V and 3 bases from J, the junction contained 7 bases not matched to a gene. Looked up from germline, CDR1 is SGHRS and CDR2 is YFSETQ. This CDR3 contains 15 residues.